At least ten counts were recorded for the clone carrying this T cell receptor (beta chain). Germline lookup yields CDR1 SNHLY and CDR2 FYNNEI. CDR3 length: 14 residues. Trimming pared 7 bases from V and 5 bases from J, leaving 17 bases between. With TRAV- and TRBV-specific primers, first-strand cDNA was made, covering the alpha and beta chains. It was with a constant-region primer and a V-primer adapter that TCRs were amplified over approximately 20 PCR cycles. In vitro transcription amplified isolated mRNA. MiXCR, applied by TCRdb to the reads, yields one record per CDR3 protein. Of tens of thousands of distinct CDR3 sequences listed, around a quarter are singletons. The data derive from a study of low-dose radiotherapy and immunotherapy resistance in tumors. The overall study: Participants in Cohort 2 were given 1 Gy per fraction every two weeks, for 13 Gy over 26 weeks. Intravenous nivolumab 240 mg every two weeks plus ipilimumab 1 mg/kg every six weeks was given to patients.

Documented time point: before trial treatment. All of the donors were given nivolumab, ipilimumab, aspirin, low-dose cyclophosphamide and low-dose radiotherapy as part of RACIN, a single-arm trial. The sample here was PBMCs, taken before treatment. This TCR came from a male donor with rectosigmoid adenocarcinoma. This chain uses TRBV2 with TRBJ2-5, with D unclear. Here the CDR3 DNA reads TGTGCCAGCACCCTACGGTCAACTACGGAGACCCAGTACTTC. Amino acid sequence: CASTLRSTTETQYF.